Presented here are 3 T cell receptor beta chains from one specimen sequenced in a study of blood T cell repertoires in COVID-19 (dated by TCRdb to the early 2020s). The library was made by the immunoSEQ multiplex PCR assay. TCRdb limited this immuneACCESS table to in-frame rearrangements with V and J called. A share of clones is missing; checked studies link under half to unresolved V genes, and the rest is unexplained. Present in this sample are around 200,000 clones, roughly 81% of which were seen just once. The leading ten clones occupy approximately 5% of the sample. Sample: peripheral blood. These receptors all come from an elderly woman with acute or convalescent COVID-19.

The CDR3 bases are TGTGCCAGCAGCACCGGGACTAGCGGGAGCTACGAGCAGTACTTC. It encodes CASSTGTSGSYEQYF. The J gene is TRBJ2-7, the V gene TRBV7-6; 14 bases line up with TRBD2. This CDR3 region has 15 residues. With 5 bases clipped from V and 3 bases from J, the junction kept 3 bases outside the gene matches. Germline V gene sequence: CDR1 SGHVS, CDR2 FNYEAQ.

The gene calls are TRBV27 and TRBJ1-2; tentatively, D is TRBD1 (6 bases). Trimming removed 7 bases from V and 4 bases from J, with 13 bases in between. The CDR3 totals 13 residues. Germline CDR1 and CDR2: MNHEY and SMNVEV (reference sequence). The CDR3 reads CASKLTGTYGYTF. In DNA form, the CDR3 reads TGTGCCAGCAAACTCACAGGGACCTATGGCTACACCTTC.

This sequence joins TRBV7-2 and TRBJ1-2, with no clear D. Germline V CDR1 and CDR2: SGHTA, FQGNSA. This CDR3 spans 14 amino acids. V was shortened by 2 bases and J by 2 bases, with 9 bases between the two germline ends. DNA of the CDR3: TGTGCCAGCAGCTTAAATCACGGGAACTATGGCTACACCTTC. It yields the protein CASSLNHGNYGYTF.